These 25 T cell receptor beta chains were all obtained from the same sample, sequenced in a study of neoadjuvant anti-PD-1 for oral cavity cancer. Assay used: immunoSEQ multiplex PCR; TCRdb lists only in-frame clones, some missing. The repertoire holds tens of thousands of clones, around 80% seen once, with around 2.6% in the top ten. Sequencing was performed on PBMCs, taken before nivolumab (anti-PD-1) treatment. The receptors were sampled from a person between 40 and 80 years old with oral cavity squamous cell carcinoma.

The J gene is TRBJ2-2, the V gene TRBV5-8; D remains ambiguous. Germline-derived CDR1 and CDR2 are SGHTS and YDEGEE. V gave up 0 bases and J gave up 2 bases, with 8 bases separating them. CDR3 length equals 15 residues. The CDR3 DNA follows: TGTGCCAGCAGCTTGGGCTACTTAAACACCGGGGAGCTGTTTTTT. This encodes CASSLGYLNTGELFF.

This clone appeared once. The CDR3 here is CASSQGTGAFQETQYF. The CDR3 DNA sequence: TGTGCCAGCAGCCAGGGGACAGGGGCATTCCAAGAGACCCAGTACTTC. The chain combines TRBV14 with TRBJ2-5; 10 nucleotides agree with TRBD1. Germline V CDR1 and CDR2: SGHDN, FVKESK. The CDR3 is 16 amino acids. V shed 3 bases and J 1 base; nucleotides not matched to a gene: 5. Combining the CDR3 with reference TRBV14 and TRBJ2-5 gives the whole variable domain EAGVTQFPSHSVIEKGQTVTLRCDPISGHDNLYWYRRVMGKEIKFLLHFVKESKQDESGMPNNRFLAERTGGTYSTLKVQPAELEDSGVYFCASSQGTGAFQETQYFGPGTRLLVL.

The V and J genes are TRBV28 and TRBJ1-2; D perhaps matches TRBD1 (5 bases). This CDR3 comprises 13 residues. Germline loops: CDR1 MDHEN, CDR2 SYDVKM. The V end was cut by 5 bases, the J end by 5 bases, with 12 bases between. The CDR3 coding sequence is TGTGCCAGCAGTGGGACTGGGGGGTATGGCTACACCTTC. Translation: CASSGTGGYGYTF.

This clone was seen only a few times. The CDR3 region is CASSQDGDRDYGYTF. CDR3 DNA sequence: TGCGCCAGCAGCCAAGATGGGGACAGGGACTATGGCTACACCTTC. The rearrangement uses TRBV4-1 and TRBJ1-2, with 9 bases identical to TRBD1. Germline trimming cut 0 bases from V and 3 bases from J; bases unmatched to any gene: 2. The CDR3 runs to 15 residues. Germline CDR1 MGHRA, CDR2 YSYEKL.

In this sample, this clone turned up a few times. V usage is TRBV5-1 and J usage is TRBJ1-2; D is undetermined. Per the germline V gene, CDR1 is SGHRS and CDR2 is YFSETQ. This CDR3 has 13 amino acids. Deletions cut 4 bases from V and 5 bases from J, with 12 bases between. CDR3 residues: CASSPNPLYGYTF. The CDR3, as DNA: TGCGCCAGCAGCCCAAATCCCCTTTATGGCTACACCTTC.

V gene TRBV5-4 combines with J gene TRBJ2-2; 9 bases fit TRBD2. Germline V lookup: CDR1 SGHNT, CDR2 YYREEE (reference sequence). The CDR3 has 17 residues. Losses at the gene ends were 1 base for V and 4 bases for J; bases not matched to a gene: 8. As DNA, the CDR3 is TGTGCCAGCAGCTTGACTCTCGCGGGAGGGTTCACCGGGGAGCTGTTTTTT. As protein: CASSLTLAGGFTGELFF.

CDR3 in DNA: TGTGCCAGCAGGGAGGGGAGTGAGGGCTCACCCCTCCACTTT. Encoded protein: CASREGSEGSPLHF. The chain couples TRBV6-1 to TRBJ1-6; D might be TRBD1 (5 bases). The germline gives CDR1 MNHNS, CDR2 SASEGT. The CDR3 sequence is 14 residues long. V lost 6 bases to trimming and J lost 10 bases, with 16 bases between them.

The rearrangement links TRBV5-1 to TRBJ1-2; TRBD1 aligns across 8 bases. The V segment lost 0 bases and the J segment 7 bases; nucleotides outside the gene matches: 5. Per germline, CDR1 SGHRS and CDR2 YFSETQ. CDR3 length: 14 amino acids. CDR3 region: CASSLEQGAGGYTF. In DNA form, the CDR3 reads TGCGCCAGCAGCTTGGAGCAGGGGGCGGGTGGCTACACCTTC.

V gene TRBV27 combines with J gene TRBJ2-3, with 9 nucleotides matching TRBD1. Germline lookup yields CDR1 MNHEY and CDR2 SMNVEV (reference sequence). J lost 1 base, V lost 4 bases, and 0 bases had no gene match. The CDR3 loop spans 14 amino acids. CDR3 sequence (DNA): TGTGCCAGCAGTTGGACAGGGGGCACAGATACGCAGTATTTT. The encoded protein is CASSWTGGTDTQYF.

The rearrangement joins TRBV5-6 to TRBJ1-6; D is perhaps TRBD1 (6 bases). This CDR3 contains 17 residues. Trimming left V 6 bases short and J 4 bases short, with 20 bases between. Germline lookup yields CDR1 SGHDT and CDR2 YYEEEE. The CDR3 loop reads CASTSGGRLNYNSPLHF. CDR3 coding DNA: TGTGCCAGCACCTCCGGGGGGCGCCTTAATTATAATTCACCCCTCCACTTT.

The CDR3 DNA is TGTGCCAGCAGCCAATCCCCTTCAGGGGTAGAAACAGATACGCAGTATTTT. Translating it yields CASSQSPSGVETDTQYF. The chain carries TRBV4-2 and TRBJ2-3; tentatively, D is TRBD1 (6 bases). CDR3 length: 17 amino acids. Germline-derived CDR1 and CDR2 are LGHNA and YNFKEQ. V lost 2 bases and J lost 3, with 18 bases in between.

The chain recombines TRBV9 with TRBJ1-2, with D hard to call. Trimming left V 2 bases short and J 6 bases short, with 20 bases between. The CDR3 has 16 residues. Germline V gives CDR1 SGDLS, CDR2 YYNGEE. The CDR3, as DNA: TGTGCCAGCAGCGTCGGTCCGCAGGACGGAGCCAATGGCTACACCTTC. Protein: CASSVGPQDGANGYTF.

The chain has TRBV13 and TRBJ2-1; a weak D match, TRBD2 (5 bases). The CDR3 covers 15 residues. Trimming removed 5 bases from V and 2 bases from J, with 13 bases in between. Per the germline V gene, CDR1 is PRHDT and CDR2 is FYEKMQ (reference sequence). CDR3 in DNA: TGTGCCAGCAGCCCAGAGGGCCCAGCCTACAATGAGCAGTTCTTC. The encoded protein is CASSPEGPAYNEQFF.

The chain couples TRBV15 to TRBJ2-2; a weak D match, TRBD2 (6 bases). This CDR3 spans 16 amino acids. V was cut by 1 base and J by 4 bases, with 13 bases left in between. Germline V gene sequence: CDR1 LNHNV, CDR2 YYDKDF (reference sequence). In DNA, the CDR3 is TGTGCCACCAGCAGAGGAGATGGCGGGATCACCGGGGAGCTGTTTTTT. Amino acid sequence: CATSRGDGGITGELFF. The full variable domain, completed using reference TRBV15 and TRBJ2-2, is DAMVIQNPRYQVTQFGKPVTLSCSQTLNHNVMYWYQQKSSQAPKLLFHYYDKDFNNEADTPDNFQSRRPNTSFCFLDIRSPGLGDTAMYLCATSRGDGGITGELFFGEGSRLTVL.

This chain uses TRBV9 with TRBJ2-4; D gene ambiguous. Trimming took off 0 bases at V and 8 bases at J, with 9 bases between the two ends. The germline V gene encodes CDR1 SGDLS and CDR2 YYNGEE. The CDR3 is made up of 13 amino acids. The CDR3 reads CASSVAPVDIQYF. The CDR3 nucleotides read TGTGCCAGCAGCGTAGCTCCGGTAGACATTCAGTACTTC.

CDR3 in DNA: TGTGCCAGCAGCGTGACCGGGACAGGGGGCACAGATACGCAGTATTTT. The encoded protein is CASSVTGTGGTDTQYF. The chain combines TRBV9 with TRBJ2-3, with 10 bases matching TRBD1. CDR1 is SGDLS and CDR2 is YYNGEE in the germline V gene. The junction had 4 bases not matched to a gene; V was cut back by 2 bases and J by 1 base. The CDR3 has 16 residues.

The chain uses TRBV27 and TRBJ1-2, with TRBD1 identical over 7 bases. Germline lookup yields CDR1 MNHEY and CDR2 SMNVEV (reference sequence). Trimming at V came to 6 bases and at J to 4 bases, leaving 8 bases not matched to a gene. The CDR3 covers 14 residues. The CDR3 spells CASRPAGQTYGYTF. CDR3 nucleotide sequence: TGTGCCAGCAGACCGGCGGGACAGACCTATGGCTACACCTTC.

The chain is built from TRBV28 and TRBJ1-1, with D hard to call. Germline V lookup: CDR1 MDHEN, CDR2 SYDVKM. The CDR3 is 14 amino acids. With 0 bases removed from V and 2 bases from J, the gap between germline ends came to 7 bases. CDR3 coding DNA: TGTGCCAGCAGTTTATGGGGCGGTAACACTGAAGCTTTCTTT. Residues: CASSLWGGNTEAFF.

The CDR3 loop reads CASSAADRGQGQPQHF. CDR3 bases: TGTGCCAGCAGTGCAGCGGACAGGGGGCAAGGTCAGCCCCAGCATTTT. The chain has TRBV6-1 and TRBJ1-5, with 11 bases identical to TRBD1. From germline, CDR1 is MNHNS and CDR2 SASEGT. Losses at the gene ends were 4 bases for V and 6 bases for J; bases not matched to a gene: 8. CDR3 length: 16 residues.

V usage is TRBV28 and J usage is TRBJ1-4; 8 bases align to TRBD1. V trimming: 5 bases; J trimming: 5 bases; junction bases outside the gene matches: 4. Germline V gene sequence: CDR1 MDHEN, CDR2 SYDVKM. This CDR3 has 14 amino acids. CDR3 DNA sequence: TGTGCCAGCAGTCGAAGGACAGGGAATGAAAAACTGTTTTTT. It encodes CASSRRTGNEKLFF.

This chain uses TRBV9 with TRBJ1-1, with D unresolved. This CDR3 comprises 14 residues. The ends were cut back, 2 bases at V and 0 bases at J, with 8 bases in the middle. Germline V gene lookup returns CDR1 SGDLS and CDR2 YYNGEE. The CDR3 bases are TGTGCCAGCAGCGTGGGCTGGGTGAACACTGAAGCTTTCTTT. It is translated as CASSVGWVNTEAFF.

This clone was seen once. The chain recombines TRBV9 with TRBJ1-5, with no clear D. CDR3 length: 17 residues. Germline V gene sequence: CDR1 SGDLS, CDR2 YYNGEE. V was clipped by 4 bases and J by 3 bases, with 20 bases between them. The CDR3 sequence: CASSPPVKGLSNQPQHF. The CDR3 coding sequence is TGTGCCAGCAGCCCCCCCGTTAAGGGTCTATCCAATCAGCCCCAGCATTTT.

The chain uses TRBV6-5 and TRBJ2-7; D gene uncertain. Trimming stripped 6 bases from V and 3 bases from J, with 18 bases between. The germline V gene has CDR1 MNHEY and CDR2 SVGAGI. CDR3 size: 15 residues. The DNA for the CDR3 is TGTGCCAGCAGCCCCGGTGGTGTTTCGAACTACGAGCAGTACTTC. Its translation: CASSPGGVSNYEQYF.

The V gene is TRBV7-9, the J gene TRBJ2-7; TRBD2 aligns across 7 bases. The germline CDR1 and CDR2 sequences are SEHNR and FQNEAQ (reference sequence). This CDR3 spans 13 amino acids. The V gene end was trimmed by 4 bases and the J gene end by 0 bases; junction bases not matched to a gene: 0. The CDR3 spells CASSSSGSYEQYF. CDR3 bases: TGTGCCAGCAGCTCTAGCGGCTCCTACGAGCAGTACTTC.

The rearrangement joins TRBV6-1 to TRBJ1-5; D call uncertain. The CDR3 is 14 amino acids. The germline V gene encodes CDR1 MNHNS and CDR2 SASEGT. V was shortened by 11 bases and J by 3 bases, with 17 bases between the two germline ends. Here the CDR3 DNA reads TGTGCCGCAAGGAGGGCAGGTATCAATCAGCCCCAGCATTTT. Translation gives CAARRAGINQPQHF.